The 21 T cell receptor beta chains given below trace back to one sample, sequenced in a study of post-analysis software for immune sequencing data. cDNA libraries of TCR beta carried unique molecular identifiers. TCRdb passed the PCR reads through MiXCR, listing each CDR3 protein once. This sample carries about 800,000 distinct CDR3 sequences, just under 30% of them seen once, and the ten largest clones take more than 0.55%. General study findings and limits: About 5 TRBV segments appeared more often in patients than in controls, and TRBV5-6, TRBV5-1 and TRBV20-1 were among these.

Which antigens these TCRs recognize remains unknown. The sample consisted of blood. These receptors all come from a girl between 10 and 17 years old with multiple sclerosis.

A few counts support this clonotype. V usage is TRBV12-3 or TRBV12-4 and J usage is TRBJ2-5; tentative D call: TRBD2 (7 bases). Trimming shortened V by 6 bases and J by 11 bases, and 19 bases separated the two germline ends. The CDR3 totals 13 residues. The CDR3 DNA sequence: TGTGCCAGCAGCTTAAGGGGGGGCTTTGAGCAGTACTTC. Translating it yields CASSLRGGFEQYF.

This clonotype was observed a handful of times. The chain recombines TRBV4-3 with TRBJ2-7; 12 bases align to TRBD2. Per germline, CDR1 LGHNA and CDR2 YSLEER. V gave up 4 bases and J gave up 5 bases; unmatched junction bases: 6. The CDR3 totals 15 residues. CDR3 bases: TGCGCCAGCAGCCCAGGACTAGCGGGACCTGACGAGCAGTACTTC. The encoded protein is CASSPGLAGPDEQYF.

The rearrangement uses TRBV19 and TRBJ2-5; maybe TRBD1 (6 bases). TRBJ2-7 explains the end of the DNA better; the J call may be wrong. CDR3 size: 15 residues. CDR1 is LNHDA, CDR2 SQIVND, per germline (reference sequence). The CDR3 DNA sequence: TGTGCCAGTAGTATGGGGGCAGGGACCACCTACGAGCAGTACTTC. Amino acids: CASSMGAGTTYEQYF.

This rearrangement joins TRBV28 to TRBJ2-5; 7 bases align to TRBD2. Germline CDR1 is MDHEN and CDR2 is SYDVKM. This CDR3 contains 13 residues. The J segment lost 3 bases and the V segment lost 10 bases, leaving 8 bases of the junction unmatched. CDR3 protein: CATAGTTEETQYF. CDR3 bases: TGTGCCACCGCAGGGACTACCGAAGAGACCCAGTACTTC.

This clonotype was seen more than once but under ten times. CDR3 residues: CSAISGRSGGEQFF. DNA of the CDR3: TGCAGTGCCATCAGCGGGAGATCCGGTGGAGAGCAGTTCTTC. The chain has TRBV20-1 and TRBJ2-1; 8 bases line up with TRBD2. V lost 6 bases, J lost 10 bases, and 14 bases stayed unmatched. CDR1 and CDR2 (germline): DFQATT, SNEGSKA (reference sequence). The CDR3 has 14 residues.

The CDR3 DNA reads as TGTGCCAGCAAGGAGCGTGAAGGTCAGGGCAATGAGCAGTTCTTC. Its protein product is CASKEREGQGNEQFF. The chain recombines TRBV25-1 with TRBJ2-7, with D maybe TRBD1 (5 bases). Matching the DNA end better, TRBJ2-1 makes the J call doubtful. Germline-derived CDR1 and CDR2 are MGHDK and SYGVNS. The CDR3 loop spans 15 amino acids.

The V call is TRBV5-1, the J call TRBJ1-4; possible D gene TRBD1, 6 bases. Germline CDR1 and CDR2: SGHRS and YFSETQ. CDR3 length: 16 amino acids. V lost 2 bases to trimming and J lost 0 bases, with 11 bases between them. As DNA, the CDR3 is TGCGCCAGCAGCTTCACGACAGGTTCAACTAATGAAAAACTGTTTTTT. Amino acids: CASSFTTGSTNEKLFF. The full variable domain, with the rest looked up from reference TRBV5-1 and TRBJ1-4, is KAGVTQTPRYLIKTRGQQVTLSCSPISGHRSVSWYQQTPGQGLQFLFEYFSETQRNKGNFPGRFSGRQFSNSRSEMNVSTLELGDSALYLCASSFTTGSTNEKLFFGSGTQLSVL.

This clonotype was counted only a few times. The chain carries TRBV29-1 and TRBJ2-7; the D is unclear. Germline V gene lookup returns CDR1 SQVTM and CDR2 ANQGSEA. The CDR3 is 14 residues long. With 5 bases removed from V and 0 bases from J, the gap between germline ends came to 14 bases. The CDR3 bases are TGCAGCGTTCACCTCACTGAGAGCTCCTACGAGCAGTACTTC. The encoded protein is CSVHLTESSYEQYF.

This chain connects TRBV10-3 to TRBJ2-4; maybe TRBD1 (6 bases). The last part of the DNA fits TRBJ2-5 better; the J call may be wrong. The CDR3 length is 14 residues. Germline-derived CDR1 and CDR2 are ENHRY and SYGVKD. Here the CDR3 reads CAISDSGAQETQYF. CDR3 DNA sequence: TGTGCCATCAGTGATTCAGGGGCCCAAGAGACCCAGTACTTC.

The V and J genes are TRBV6-1 and TRBJ2-3; 16 nucleotides align to TRBD2. The CDR3 spans 19 residues. Germline V gene lookup returns CDR1 MNHNS and CDR2 SASEGT. J gave up 0 bases and V 2 bases, and 5 bases lay outside the gene matches. This CDR3 is CASSENVGLAGGSTDTQYF. The CDR3 nucleotides read TGTGCCAGCAGTGAAAATGTGGGACTAGCGGGAGGGAGCACAGATACGCAGTATTTT.

This chain connects TRBV28 to TRBJ2-7, with 8 bases that match TRBD2. Germline values: CDR1 MDHEN, CDR2 SYDVKM. CDR3 length: 15 amino acids. The ends lost 6 bases at V and 2 bases at J; junction bases unmatched: 9. For the CDR3, the DNA is TGTGCCAGCAGCAGAGGGGGGACTAGAACCTACGAGCAGTACTTC. Its translation is CASSRGGTRTYEQYF.

This clonotype was recorded many times. The V and J genes are TRBV20-1 and TRBJ2-7; TRBD2 agrees at 11 bases. The length of the CDR3 is 14 residues. Germline values: CDR1 DFQATT, CDR2 SNEGSKA (reference sequence). The V and J ends lost 0 bases and 5 bases, in that order; junction bases with no gene match: 3. Here the CDR3 DNA reads TGCAGTGCTAGAGATAGCGGGAGGGGGAACGAGCAGTACTTC. This encodes CSARDSGRGNEQYF.

The V and J genes are TRBV29-1 and TRBJ2-5, with D uncertain. This CDR3 has 13 residues. Per germline, CDR1 SQVTM and CDR2 ANQGSEA. The CDR3 coding sequence is TGCAACGTCGGCACAGTCCGCGCAGAGACCCAGTACTTC. Translating it yields CNVGTVRAETQYF.

The chain joins TRBV10-3 to TRBJ2-1; D is possibly TRBD2 (5 bases). Trimming stripped 10 bases from V and 8 bases from J, with 24 bases between. Germline-derived CDR1 and CDR2 are ENHRY and SYGVKD. This CDR3 comprises 15 residues. The CDR3 DNA reads as TGTGCCACCACCGCCCTGGGCCCGGGGATGGATGAGCAGTTCTTC. This codes for CATTALGPGMDEQFF.

This clonotype has only a few counts. The chain joins TRBV20-1 to TRBJ1-2; no firm D call. Trimming stripped 5 bases from V and 2 bases from J, with 15 bases between. The CDR3 is 14 residues long. Germline assignment: CDR1 DFQATT and CDR2 SNEGSKA (reference sequence). Here the CDR3 reads CSAPRRPPNYGYTF. CDR3 nucleotide sequence: TGCAGTGCTCCCAGGCGTCCCCCAAACTATGGCTACACCTTC.

The chain links TRBV7-2 to TRBJ1-4; no reliable D call. The germline V and J ends were trimmed by 5 bases and 8 bases, with 12 bases remaining between them. CDR1 SGHTA and CDR2 FQGNSA come from the germline V gene. This CDR3 contains 13 residues. CDR3 sequence (DNA): TGTGCCAGCAGCCCCCTCGGGAGAGAAAAACTGTTTTTT. It yields the protein CASSPLGREKLFF.

This clonotype was seen more than once but under ten times. V usage is TRBV27 and J usage is TRBJ2-7, with TRBD1 as a possible D gene (6 bases). Per the germline V gene, CDR1 is MNHEY and CDR2 is SMNVEV (reference sequence). V was clipped by 8 bases and J by 4 bases, with 18 bases between them. The CDR3 spans 14 residues. For the CDR3, the DNA is TGTGCCAGCTATCAGTGGACAGACGCTTACGAGCAGTACTTC. As protein: CASYQWTDAYEQYF.

This chain joins TRBV29-1 and TRBJ1-1, with D possibly TRBD1 on 5 matching bases. The CDR3 extends over 13 amino acids. V lost 7 bases and J 3 bases, leaving 15 bases between the germline ends. Per germline, CDR1 SQVTM and CDR2 ANQGSEA. The CDR3 protein is CSASDTLDTEAFF. CDR3 coding DNA: TGCAGCGCTTCGGACACTTTGGACACTGAAGCTTTCTTT.

V gene TRBV4-1 combines with J gene TRBJ1-5; tentatively, D is TRBD1 (6 bases). Germline V lookup: CDR1 MGHRA, CDR2 YSYEKL. V was clipped by 0 bases and J by 3 bases, with 9 bases between them. This CDR3 has 15 residues. CDR3 coding DNA: TGCGCCAGCAGCCAAGAGGGGGCTGACAATCAGCCCCAGCATTTT. Its translation: CASSQEGADNQPQHF.

V is TRBV20-1 and J is TRBJ1-2; 9 bases agree with TRBD1. V was clipped by 6 bases and J by 8 bases; unmatched bases: 10. The CDR3 loop spans 13 amino acids. Germline loops: CDR1 DFQATT, CDR2 SNEGSKA (reference sequence). The CDR3 bases are TGCAGTGCCCGGGACAGGGCACGTGGAGGCTACACCTTC. Its translation: CSARDRARGGYTF.

The table lists this clonotype with a few counts. This chain links TRBV6-2 or TRBV6-3 with TRBJ2-5, with 8 bases identical to TRBD1. J was trimmed by 10 bases and V by 0 bases; bases with no gene match: 7. Germline V CDR1 and CDR2: MNHEY, SVGEGT. The CDR3 runs 14 residues. CDR3 residues: CASSYSTRGPYQYF. The CDR3 nucleotides are TGTGCCAGCAGTTACTCGACCAGGGGGCCCTACCAGTACTTC.